The clone carrying this T cell receptor (beta chain) was detected many times. The antigen remains undetermined. This specimen comes from a study of read filtering for tumor transcriptome and immune sequencing. Study details: Mean patient age was roughly 61 years, range roughly 40 to 85; 17 to 20 male, 11 to 15 female.

General study points: Without single-read clonotypes, shared clonotype proportions correlated more between IR-seq and RNA-seq. The sorted CD138-negative fraction was a mixed bone marrow immune population, not purified T cells.

This library used around 400 ng RNA and molecular barcoded adaptors spanning alpha/delta and beta/gamma chains. TCRdb independently ran MiXCR on the reads; one entry per CDR3 protein. The sample lists approximately 40,000 distinct CDR3 sequences, 11% to 15% occurring once. The CDR3 spans 13 residues. Germline loops: CDR1 WNHNN, CDR2 SYGVQD (reference sequence). The V end was cut by 0 bases, the J end by 4 bases, with 5 bases between. At the time of active disease, bone marrow was collected from every patient. The chain joins TRBV10-1 to TRBJ2-3; D is unresolved. The receptor was isolated from a donor aged 40 or older with multiple myeloma. Specimen: a population of CD138-negative cells sorted from bone marrow. The CDR3 is CASSESTADTQYF. The CDR3 nucleotides are TGCGCCAGCAGTGAGTCGACCGCAGATACGCAGTATTTT.